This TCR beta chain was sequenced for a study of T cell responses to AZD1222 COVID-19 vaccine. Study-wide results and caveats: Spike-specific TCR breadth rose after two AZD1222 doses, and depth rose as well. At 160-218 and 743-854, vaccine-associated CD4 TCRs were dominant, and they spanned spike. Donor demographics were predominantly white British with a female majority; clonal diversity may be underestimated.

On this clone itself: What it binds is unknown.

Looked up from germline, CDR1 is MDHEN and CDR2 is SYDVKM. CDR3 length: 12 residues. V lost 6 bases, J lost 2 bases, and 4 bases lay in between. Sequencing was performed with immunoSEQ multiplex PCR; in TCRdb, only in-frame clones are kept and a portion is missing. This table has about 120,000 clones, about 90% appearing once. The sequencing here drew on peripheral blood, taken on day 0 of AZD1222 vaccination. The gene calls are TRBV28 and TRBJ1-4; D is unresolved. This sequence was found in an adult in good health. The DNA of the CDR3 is TGTGCCAGCAGATCTACTAATGAAAAACTGTTTTTT. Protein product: CASRSTNEKLFF.